This TCR beta chain was profiled in a study of cytomegalovirus exposure and HLA in healthy donors. Across the whole study: From donors who were HLA-typed, an early data release held approximately 84 million unique TCRs. Overall study results and limits: Immune exposure was documented only through CMV serostatus.

This clone was seen only once. Its matching antigen is unknown. Researchers ran the PCR with 60 Vbeta and 13 Jbeta primers. Original processing methods: As a later analysis found, there were 80 million or so unique TCR beta chains, of which around 10 million were shared. Sequenced by immunoSEQ multiplex PCR; TCRdb stores in-frame clones only, minus some. The DNA was the basis for D and trimming; V, J and clone size are from that table. The top ten hold approximately 6.3% of the sample, which has 150,000 to 190,000 clones, approximately 80% seen once. Material: PBMCs. This TCR came from a woman aged 50 to 60 in good health and CMV-seropositive.

For the CDR3, the DNA is TGTGCCAGCAGTTACGGACAGGGCGGGGAAAAACTGTTTTTT. Translation: CASSYGQGGEKLFF. The chain uses TRBV6-5 and TRBJ1-4; 8 bases agree with TRBD1. CDR1 and CDR2 (germline): MNHEY, SVGAGI. This CDR3 is built from 14 residues. J was trimmed by 8 bases and V by 2 bases; bases with no gene match: 4.